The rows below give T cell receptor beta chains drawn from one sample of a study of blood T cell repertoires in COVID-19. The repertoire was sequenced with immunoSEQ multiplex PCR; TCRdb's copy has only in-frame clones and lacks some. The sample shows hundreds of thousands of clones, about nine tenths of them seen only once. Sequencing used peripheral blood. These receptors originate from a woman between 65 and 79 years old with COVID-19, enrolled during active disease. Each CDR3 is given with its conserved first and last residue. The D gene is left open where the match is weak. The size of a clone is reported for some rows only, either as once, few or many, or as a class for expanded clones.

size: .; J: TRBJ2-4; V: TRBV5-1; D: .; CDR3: CASSLPETGIQYF; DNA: TGCGCCAGCAGCTTACCCGAGACGGGCATTCAGTACTTC
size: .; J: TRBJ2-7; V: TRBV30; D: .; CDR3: CAWTRDSYEQYF; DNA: TGTGCCTGGACCAGGGATTCCTACGAGCAGTACTTC
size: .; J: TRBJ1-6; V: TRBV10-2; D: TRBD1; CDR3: CASSDKGADSPLHF; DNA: TGCGCCAGCAGTGACAAGGGGGCGGATTCACCCCTCCACTTT
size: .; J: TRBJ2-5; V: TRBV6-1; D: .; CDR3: CASSEEGTIQETQYF; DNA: TGTGCCAGCAGTGAAGAAGGTACTATACAAGAGACCCAGTACTTC
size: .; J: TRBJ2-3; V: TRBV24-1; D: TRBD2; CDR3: CATSDPWVSPSGTTDTQYF; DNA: TGTGCCACCAGTGACCCGTGGGTCTCGCCTAGCGGGACCACAGATACGCAGTATTTT
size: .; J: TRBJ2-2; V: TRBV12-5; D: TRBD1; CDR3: CASGFIVGTALGPGELFF; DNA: TGTGCTAGTGGTTTCATTGTAGGGACAGCCTTGGGACCCGGGGAGCTGTTTTTT
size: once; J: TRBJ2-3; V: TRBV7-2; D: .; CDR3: CASSRGATDTQYF; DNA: TGTGCCAGCAGCCGGGGGGCCACAGATACGCAGTATTTT
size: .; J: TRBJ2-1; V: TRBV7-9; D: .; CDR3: CASSLPGDSYNEQFF; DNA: TGTGCCAGCAGCTTACCGGGTGATTCGTACAATGAGCAGTTCTTC
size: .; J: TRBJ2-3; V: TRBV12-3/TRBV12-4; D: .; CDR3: CASSPEATDTQYF; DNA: TGTGCCAGCAGCCCCGAAGCGACAGATACGCAGTATTTT
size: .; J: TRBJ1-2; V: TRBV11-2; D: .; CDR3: CASSLAPDSSYGYTF; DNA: TGTGCCAGCAGCTTAGCCCCGGACAGTTCCTATGGCTACACCTTC
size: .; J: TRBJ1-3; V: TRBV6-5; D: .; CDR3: CASSYSTRAFGNTIYF; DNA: TGTGCCAGCAGTTACTCGACGAGGGCGTTCGGAAACACCATATATTTT
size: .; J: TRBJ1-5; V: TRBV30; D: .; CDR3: CAWSVGGDGQPQHF; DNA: TGTGCCTGGAGTGTCGGGGGGGATGGGCAGCCCCAGCATTTT
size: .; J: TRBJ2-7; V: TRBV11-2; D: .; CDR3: CASSLGHTYEQYF; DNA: TGTGCCAGCAGCTTAGGCCACACCTACGAGCAGTACTTC
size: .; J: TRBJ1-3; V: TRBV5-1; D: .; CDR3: CASSKEVSGGSGNTIYF; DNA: TGCGCCAGCAGCAAGGAGGTTTCGGGGGGCTCTGGAAACACCATATATTTT
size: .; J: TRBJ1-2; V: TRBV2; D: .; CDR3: CASSEGGQGGYYGYTF; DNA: TGTGCCAGCAGTGAAGGGGGCCAGGGAGGTTACTATGGCTACACCTTC
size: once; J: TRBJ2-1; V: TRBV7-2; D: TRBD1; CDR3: CASSSHRGEQFF; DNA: TGTGCCAGCAGCTCCCACAGGGGTGAGCAGTTCTTC
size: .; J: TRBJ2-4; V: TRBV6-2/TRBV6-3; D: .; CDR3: CASSYSPSTKNIQYF; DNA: TGTGCCAGCAGTTATTCCCCGAGCACCAAAAACATTCAGTACTTC
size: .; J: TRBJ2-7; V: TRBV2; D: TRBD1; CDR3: CASSEPRTGKNEQYF; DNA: TGTGCCAGCAGTGAACCCCGGACAGGGAAGAACGAGCAGTACTTC
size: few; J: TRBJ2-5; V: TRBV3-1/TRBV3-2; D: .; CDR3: CASSQRTVQETQYF; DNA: TGTGCCAGCAGCCAAAGGACAGTACAAGAGACCCAGTACTTC
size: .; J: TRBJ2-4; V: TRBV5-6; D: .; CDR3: CASSLQETGIQYF; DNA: TGTGCCAGCAGCTTGCAAGAGACAGGCATTCAGTACTTC
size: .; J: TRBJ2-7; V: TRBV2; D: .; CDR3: CASSKDSYEQYF; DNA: TGTGCCAGCAGTAAGGACAGCTACGAGCAGTACTTC